What follows are 29 T cell receptor beta chains derived from one specimen sequenced in a study of blood T cells in healthy people across ages. Through a sample-barcoded 5' primer and a J-beta primer mix, a second PCR was run for about 6 to 12 cycles. One entry per CDR3 protein, called by TCRdb with MiXCR from the 5' RACE reads. The sample yields around 800,000 distinct CDR3 sequences, about 55% seen once. The material sequenced was blood. Source of these receptors: a man aged 80 or over in good health.

The rearrangement links TRBV6-1 to TRBJ2-3, with D hard to call. The CDR3 spans 16 residues. The germline V and J ends were trimmed by 2 bases and 14 bases, with 26 bases remaining between them. Germline V gene sequence: CDR1 MNHNS, CDR2 SASEGT. CDR3 sequence (DNA): TGTGCCAGCAGTGAATCGGATAGCTCCTGGCACAGATACGCGTATTTT. Residues: CASSESDSSWHRYAYF.

The chain carries TRBV6-6 and TRBJ1-1, with D unresolved. Germline-derived CDR1 and CDR2 are MNHNY and SVGAGI (reference sequence). There are 14 residues in the CDR3. Between the trimmed V and J ends, which lost 2 bases and 4 bases, there was a span of 11 bases. The DNA for the CDR3 is TGTGCCAGCAGTTACGAGATCTCGGGCACTGAAGCTTTCTTT. Its protein product is CASSYEISGTEAFF.

The chain employs TRBV7-9 and TRBJ2-3; D is perhaps TRBD1 (7 bases). CDR1 and CDR2 from the germline V gene are SEHNR and FQNEAQ (reference sequence). V lost 5 bases and J lost 14, with 23 bases in between. This CDR3 comprises 14 residues. The CDR3 sequence: CASSLQGTHRYAYF. In nucleotides, the CDR3 is TGTGCCAGCAGCCTACAGGGGACTCACAGATACGCGTATTTT.

The chain joins TRBV10-2 to TRBJ2-3; 8 nucleotides line up with TRBD2. CDR1 WSHSY and CDR2 SAAADI come from the germline V gene. This CDR3 is built from 14 residues. The ends lost 7 bases at V and 4 bases at J; junction bases unmatched: 7. The CDR3 region is CASKADGRADTQYF. CDR3 sequence (DNA): TGCGCCAGCAAAGCTGACGGGAGGGCAGATACGCAGTATTTT.

The V and J genes are TRBV2 and TRBJ1-6; D perhaps matches TRBD1 (5 bases). This CDR3 is 15 amino acids long. Between the trimmed V and J ends, which lost 5 bases and 10 bases, there was a span of 18 bases. The germline V gene encodes CDR1 SNHLY and CDR2 FYNNEI. CDR3 in amino acids: CASSPRQFPESPLHF. The CDR3 bases are TGTGCCAGCAGTCCCCGACAGTTCCCGGAGTCACCCCTCCACTTT.

The chain combines TRBV28 with TRBJ2-1; 9 nucleotides align to TRBD2. The germline CDR1 and CDR2 sequences are MDHEN and SYDVKM. The CDR3 contains 16 residues. V was clipped by 3 bases and J by 6 bases; unmatched bases: 9. CDR3 residues: CASSLWGGRAPNEQFF. CDR3 DNA: TGTGCCAGCAGTTTGTGGGGCGGGAGGGCCCCCAATGAGCAGTTCTTC.

The rearrangement joins TRBV2 to TRBJ1-6, with a weak D call TRBD1 (6 bases). This CDR3 comprises 13 residues. The V gene lost 5 bases and the J gene lost 14 bases, with 16 bases spanning the gap. Germline CDR1 reads SNHLY; CDR2 reads FYNNEI. Here the CDR3 reads CASSTDSQGSLHF. CDR3 bases: TGTGCCAGCAGTACGGACAGCCAAGGATCCCTCCACTTT. Together with reference TRBV2 and TRBJ1-6, the CDR3 gives the full variable domain: EPEVTQTPSHQVTQMGQEVILRCVPISNHLYFYWYRQILGQKVEFLVSFYNNEISEKSEIFDDQFSVERPDGSNFTLKIRSTKLEDSAMYFCASSTDSQGSLHFGNGTRLTVT.

The chain uses TRBV4-2 and TRBJ2-1; the D gene could be TRBD1 or TRBD2 (7 bases each). Germline-derived CDR1 and CDR2 are LGHNA and YNFKEQ. Trimming stripped 4 bases from V and 5 bases from J, with 18 bases between. The CDR3 has 16 amino acids. The DNA for the CDR3 is TGTGCCAGCAGCCCCAGGGGGGGGGCTTTGGACAATGAGCAGTTCTTC. Translating gives CASSPRGGALDNEQFF.

This clonotype was seen at least ten times. The chain combines TRBV12-3 or TRBV12-4 with TRBJ2-1; tentatively, D is TRBD2 (6 bases). V dropped 1 base and J dropped 10 bases, with 14 bases sitting between them. CDR3 length: 14 residues. The CDR3 protein is CASSLGGYRGEQFF. The CDR3 nucleotides read TGTGCCAGCAGTTTAGGGGGTTACCGGGGGGAGCAGTTCTTC.

As concerns this clonotype: This may be a read error, as it is one base from a much larger clone. V gene TRBV6-4 combines with J gene TRBJ1-2; the D is unclear. The germline gives CDR1 MRHNA, CDR2 SNTAGT. This CDR3 contains 15 residues. The CDR3 DNA reads as TGTGCCAGCAATGACTCCGAAACTGGGGTGCGTGGCTACACCTTC. Translated: CASNDSETGVRGYTF.

About this clonotype: One base away lies a much larger clone, so this may be a sequencing read error. V is TRBV27 and J is TRBJ2-1; 9 bases line up with TRBD2. V trimming: 6 bases; J trimming: 6 bases; junction bases outside the gene matches: 3. The CDR3 is made up of 13 amino acids. Germline loops: CDR1 MNHEY, CDR2 SMNVEV (reference sequence). The CDR3, as DNA: TGTGCCAGCAGCGGGACTAGCAGCAATGAGCAGTTCTTC. It translates to CASSGTSSNEQFF.

The chain uses TRBV20-1 and TRBJ2-3, with 8 bases identical to TRBD2. The CDR3 runs 13 residues. The V and J ends lost 7 bases and 5 bases, in that order; junction bases with no gene match: 8. CDR1 DFQATT and CDR2 SNEGSKA come from the germline V gene (reference sequence). In DNA, the CDR3 is TGCAGTGGGGGCGGGCTAGCGGGAGATACGCAGTATTTT. It yields the protein CSGGGLAGDTQYF.

This clonotype was found a few times. The V gene is TRBV6-2 or TRBV6-3, the J gene TRBJ1-2; D remains ambiguous. This CDR3 is built from 13 residues. V was clipped by 6 bases and J by 8 bases, with 16 bases between them. Germline V lookup: CDR1 MNHEY, CDR2 SVGEGT. The CDR3 coding sequence is TGTGCCAGCAGCTTGGCAGGACCTGTGGGCTACACCTTC. Translation: CASSLAGPVGYTF.

The chain is built from TRBV5-1 and TRBJ2-1; either TRBD1 or TRBD2 may fit D (5 bases each). V was pared by 4 bases and J by 2 bases, with 7 bases between. Germline lookup yields CDR1 SGHRS and CDR2 YFSETQ. The CDR3 is 13 residues long. The CDR3 is CASSRDAYNEQFF. The CDR3 nucleotides read TGCGCCAGCAGCCGGGACGCCTACAATGAGCAGTTCTTC.

The rearrangement links TRBV5-1 to TRBJ2-4; D possibly corresponds to TRBD1 (6 bases). The CDR3 runs 18 residues. CDR1 is SGHRS, CDR2 YFSETQ, per germline. The germline V and J ends were trimmed by 3 bases and 3 bases, with 22 bases remaining between them. The CDR3 here is CASSYSPGTLVGKNIQYF. The CDR3 region has the DNA TGCGCCAGCAGCTATTCCCCGGGGACACTGGTTGGCAAAAACATTCAGTACTTC.

This clonotype was recorded once. The chain is built from TRBV7-8 and TRBJ2-1, with D tentatively TRBD2 (5 bases). The germline gives CDR1 SGHVS, CDR2 FQNEAQ. The ends were cut back, 5 bases at V and 9 bases at J, with 14 bases in the middle. The length of the CDR3 is 13 residues. CDR3 coding DNA: TGTGCCAGCAGCGCGGACTTCTTGCCTGAGCAGTTCTTC. Translating it yields CASSADFLPEQFF. Complete variable domain (other parts from reference TRBV7-8 and TRBJ2-1): GAGVSQSPRYKVAKRGQDVALRCDPISGHVSLFWYQQALGQGPEFLTYFQNEAQLDKSGLPSDRFFAERPEGSVSTLKIQRTQQEDSAVYLCASSADFLPEQFFGPGTRLTVL.

The gene calls are TRBV7-9 and TRBJ2-5, with D perhaps matching TRBD2 (5 bases). This CDR3 is built from 14 residues. V was shortened by 7 bases and J by 2 bases, with 14 bases between the two germline ends. Germline-derived CDR1 and CDR2 are SEHNR and FQNEAQ (reference sequence). CDR3 sequence (DNA): TGTGCCAGCAACGTCGGCGGGCCACAAGAGACCCAGTACTTC. The encoded protein is CASNVGGPQETQYF.

This rearrangement joins TRBV29-1 to TRBJ2-1, with 15 bases identical to TRBD2. Germline CDR1 is SQVTM and CDR2 is ANQGSEA. Unmatched junction bases numbered 10, after V lost 1 base and J lost 9 bases. The CDR3 consists of 17 residues. The CDR3, as DNA: TGCAGCGTTGAAGGAGCCGGGACTAGCGGGAGGCAAGGTGAGCAGTTCTTC. It is translated as CSVEGAGTSGRQGEQFF.

The chain employs TRBV29-1 and TRBJ2-3, with D maybe TRBD1 (5 bases). Per the germline V gene, CDR1 is SQVTM and CDR2 is ANQGSEA. Deletions cut 3 bases from V and 2 bases from J, with 9 bases between. The CDR3 is 13 residues long. The CDR3 bases are TGCAGCGTTGACCCAGGGTTCACAGATACGCAGTATTTT. Its translation: CSVDPGFTDTQYF.

V usage is TRBV7-8 and J usage is TRBJ2-7; TRBD2 agrees at 8 bases. The CDR3 contains 15 residues. The V gene's germline CDR1 is SGHVS and CDR2 FQNEAQ. V lost 5 bases to trimming and J lost 4 bases; unmatched junction nucleotides: 10. The CDR3 loop is CASSLTAGVSYEQYF. Here the CDR3 DNA reads TGTGCCAGCAGCCTAACAGCGGGAGTTTCGTACGAGCAGTACTTC.

Many counts were recorded for this clonotype. V and J are TRBV6-2 or TRBV6-3 and TRBJ2-6, with D tentatively TRBD1 (6 bases). The germline CDR1 and CDR2 sequences are MNHEY and SVGEGT. CDR3 length: 16 residues. The ends were cut back, 5 bases at V and 0 bases at J, with 11 bases in the middle. The CDR3 spells CASSDRQASGANVLTF. The DNA of the CDR3 is TGTGCCAGCAGTGACAGACAGGCCTCTGGGGCCAACGTCCTGACTTTC.

This chain joins TRBV12-3 or TRBV12-4 and TRBJ2-1; tentative D call: TRBD2 (5 bases). The CDR3 runs to 15 residues. Trimming left V 2 bases short and J 5 bases short, with 13 bases between. The CDR3 loop is CASSLNARGNNEQFF. As DNA, the CDR3 is TGTGCCAGCAGTTTAAACGCCCGAGGGAACAATGAGCAGTTCTTC.

Concerning this clonotype: Sequence at one end of the junction differs from germline and may be a read error. The chain is built from TRBV5-1 and TRBJ2-1; no reliable D call. The CDR3 has 15 amino acids. Per germline, CDR1 SGHRS and CDR2 YFSETQ. CDR3 region: CASSLGTASNNGQFF. The CDR3 DNA is TGCGCCAGCAGCTTGGGGACGGCCAGTAACAATGGGCAGTTCTTC.

This clonotype came up a few times. The gene calls are TRBV9 and TRBJ1-6; D remains ambiguous. The CDR3 is made up of 14 amino acids. Trimming left V 4 bases short and J 6 bases short, with 11 bases between. In germline, CDR1 is SGDLS, CDR2 YYNGEE. CDR3 coding DNA: TGTGCCAGCAGCCCGGGGAGGACTAATTCACCCCTCCACTTT. It is translated as CASSPGRTNSPLHF.

The gene calls are TRBV2 and TRBJ2-7; 7 nucleotides agree with TRBD2. Losses at the gene ends were 1 base for V and 4 bases for J; bases not matched to a gene: 4. CDR1 and CDR2 (germline): SNHLY, FYNNEI. The CDR3 length is 14 residues. CDR3 sequence reads: CASSEVSGGYEQYF. CDR3 coding DNA: TGTGCCAGCAGTGAAGTGTCGGGGGGTTACGAGCAGTACTTC.

This clonotype appeared once. The chain links TRBV12-3 or TRBV12-4 to TRBJ2-7; D is perhaps TRBD1 or TRBD2 (9 bases each). Trimming shortened V by 5 bases and J by 0 bases, and 26 bases separated the two germline ends. The CDR3 has 19 amino acids. In DNA, the CDR3 is TGTGCCAGCAGTGGGACAGGGATACAAGCGGGAGGTCCCTCCTACGAGCAGTACTTC. The encoded protein is CASSGTGIQAGGPSYEQYF.

The chain carries TRBV2 and TRBJ2-5; D is uncertain. Deletions cut 4 bases from V and 1 base from J, with 7 bases between. The CDR3 length is 13 residues. Germline lookup yields CDR1 SNHLY and CDR2 FYNNEI. The CDR3 here is CASSAVSQETQYF. As DNA, the CDR3 is TGTGCCAGCAGTGCGGTTAGCCAAGAGACCCAGTACTTC.

This clonotype has more than one count but fewer than ten. The germline gene is not matched at one end of the junction; a read error may be the cause. This chain joins TRBV3-1 and TRBJ2-7; the match to TRBD1 covers 8 bases. Germline V gives CDR1 LGHDT, CDR2 YNNKEL (reference sequence). This CDR3 has 14 residues. CDR3 protein: CASSRYGQGYEQYF. CDR3 bases: TGTGCTAGCAGCCGCTACGGACAGGGCTACGAGCAGTACTTC.

With respect to this clonotype: Sequence at one end of the junction differs from germline and may be a read error. V is TRBV5-6 and J is TRBJ2-3; 9 nucleotides line up with TRBD2. This CDR3 comprises 17 residues. Looked up from germline, CDR1 is SGHDT and CDR2 is YYEEEE. The CDR3 DNA sequence: TGTGCCAACAGCTTGGGTGTGACTAGCGGAGATCACAGATACGCGTATTTT. The encoded protein is CANSLGVTSGDHRYAYF.